Listed below are T cell receptor beta chains from one sample, sequenced in a study of CD8+CD57+ T cells in acquired aplastic anemia. TCRdb recomputed calls from the reads with MiXCR, one row per CDR3 protein. The profile shows roughly 150,000 distinct CDR3 sequences, 45% to 55% of them singletons. The sequencing input was sorted CD4+, CD8+, or CD8+CD57+ T cells (not recorded which) from PBMCs. The receptors come from a human donor with aplastic anemia. Each CDR3 is given with its conserved first and last residue. A D gene is named only where the DNA matches it firmly. Clone size appears in some rows only: once, few, many, or a class for an expanded clone.

D	V	size	J	CDR3	DNA
NA	TRBV10-3	NA	TRBJ2-5	CASSGKSGRRETQYF	TGTGCCAGCAGTGGAAAGTCAGGACGGCGAGAGACCCAGTACTTC
NA	TRBV10-3	NA	TRBJ2-7	CAISPRLASYEQYF	TGTGCCATCAGCCCCCGTTTAGCCTCCTACGAGCAGTACTTC
TRBD2	TRBV7-8	many	TRBJ2-1	CASITSGYNEQFF	TGTGCCAGCATCACTAGCGGCTACAATGAGCAGTTCTTC
NA	TRBV24-1	NA	TRBJ1-4	CATPRVSTNEKLFF	TGTGCCACCCCCAGGGTATCAACTAATGAAAAACTGTTTTTT
NA	TRBV12-3/TRBV12-4	many	TRBJ1-5	CASSPSGPPQHF	TGTGCCAGCAGTCCCTCTGGTCCGCCCCAGCATTTT
NA	TRBV12-3/TRBV12-4	many	TRBJ1-5	CASSPNWKPQHF	TGTGCCAGCAGTCCGAACTGGAAGCCCCAGCATTTT
NA	TRBV4-3	many	TRBJ2-7	CASSQGRYTTYEQYF	TGCGCCAGCAGCCAGGGACGGTATACCACCTACGAGCAGTACTTC
NA	TRBV9	NA	TRBJ2-7	CYQVTREISYEQYF	TGCTACCAAGTCACTAGGGAGATCTCCTACGAGCAGTACTTC
TRBD2	TRBV24-1	many	TRBJ2-1	CATSDYTGTRSNEQFF	TGTGCCACCAGTGATTACACTGGGACTAGATCCAATGAGCAGTTCTTC
NA	TRBV20-1	many	TRBJ1-1	CSATDPSGLNTEAFF	TGCAGTGCCACTGACCCGTCGGGGTTGAACACTGAAGCTTTCTTT
TRBD2	TRBV19	many	TRBJ2-7	CASRGTSGRHEQYF	TGTGCCAGTAGAGGGACTAGCGGGAGGCACGAGCAGTACTTC
TRBD1	TRBV9	NA	TRBJ1-4	CASSVGAGTGVSATNEKLFF	TGTGCCAGCAGCGTAGGGGCCGGGACAGGGGTTTCTGCAACTAATGAAAAACTGTTTTTT
NA	TRBV9	many	TRBJ2-7	CASSGPGRGLDEQYF	TGTGCCAGCAGCGGACCGGGACGGGGACTTGACGAGCAGTACTTC
NA	TRBV24-1	NA	TRBJ2-1	CATSDPPNNEQFF	TGTGCCACCAGTGACCCCCCGAACAATGAGCAGTTCTTC
NA	TRBV11-1	many	TRBJ1-2	CASSLSPGASYGYTF	TGTGCCAGCAGCTTATCGCCGGGGGCAAGCTATGGCTACACCTTC
NA	TRBV24-1	once	TRBJ2-7	CATSQSGGINEQYF	TGTGCCACCAGCCAATCGGGTGGAATTAACGAGCAGTACTTC
NA	TRBV9	many	TRBJ2-3	CASSGRLSTDTQYF	TGTGCCAGCAGCGGTCGACTGAGCACAGATACGCAGTATTTT
NA	TRBV20-1	once	TRBJ1-5	CSAQVEGSNQPQHF	TGCAGTGCACAGGTGGAGGGCTCCAATCAGCCCCAGCATTTT